What follows are 28 T cell receptor beta chains derived from one specimen sequenced in a study of T cells after yellow fever vaccination. TCRdb re-called the 5' RACE reads through MiXCR, storing one row per CDR3 protein. The profile shows about 300,000 distinct CDR3 sequences, about 6.6% of them singletons. The material was PBMCs, obtained about 41 days after the first yellow fever vaccination. These receptors came from a man in his late teens or twenties who received the YFV17D yellow fever vaccine.

V usage is TRBV4-1 and J usage is TRBJ1-6, with no clear D. Germline CDR1 MGHRA, CDR2 YSYEKL. The CDR3 runs to 18 residues. The V end was cut by 1 base, the J end by 0 bases, with 13 bases between. CDR3 in DNA: TGCGCCAGCAGCCAAGTTTTCAGCTACAGCTCCTATAATTCACCCCTCCACTTT. It yields the protein CASSQVFSYSSYNSPLHF.

There are many counts of this clonotype. This chain connects TRBV7-7 to TRBJ1-5; D is ambiguous. The CDR3 extends over 14 amino acids. The ends were cut back, 5 bases at V and 4 bases at J, with 12 bases in the middle. Germline V lookup: CDR1 SSHAT, CDR2 FNYEAQ (reference sequence). Written as DNA, the CDR3 is TGTGCCAGCAGCCACGGACGGTCTAATCAGCCCCAGCATTTT. Encoded protein: CASSHGRSNQPQHF.

This clonotype has more than one count but fewer than ten. V is TRBV6-2 or TRBV6-3 and J is TRBJ2-2; TRBD2 agrees at 7 bases. Unmatched junction bases numbered 7, after V lost 2 bases and J lost 1 base. The CDR3 runs to 17 residues. Germline CDR1 MNHEY, CDR2 SVGEGT. The DNA of the CDR3 is TGTGCCAGCAGTTACCCGCGGGGGAAGCGGAACACCGGGGAGCTGTTTTTT. This encodes CASSYPRGKRNTGELFF.

This clonotype was seen ten or more times. The chain joins TRBV10-3 to TRBJ2-5; 9 nucleotides agree with TRBD2. V lost 6 bases, J lost 1 base, and 6 bases stayed unmatched. Germline assignment: CDR1 ENHRY and CDR2 SYGVKD. CDR3 length equals 15 residues. This CDR3 is CAIRGSSGGQETQYF. In nucleotides, the CDR3 is TGTGCCATCAGAGGGAGTAGCGGGGGCCAAGAGACCCAGTACTTC.

The chain joins TRBV4-2 to TRBJ2-3, with 10 nucleotides matching TRBD2. Germline values: CDR1 LGHNA, CDR2 YNFKEQ. V was pared by 1 base and J by 2 bases, with 3 bases of the junction left unmatched. The CDR3 covers 16 residues. The CDR3 sequence is CASSQGLAGATDTQYF. CDR3 coding DNA: TGTGCCAGCAGCCAAGGTCTAGCGGGGGCCACAGATACGCAGTATTTT.

This clonotype has more than one count but fewer than ten. The V call is TRBV18, the J call TRBJ2-7, with no clear D. The CDR3 has 14 residues. Looked up from germline, CDR1 is KGHSH and CDR2 is LQKENI. Trimming shortened V by 5 bases and J by 5 bases, and 16 bases separated the two germline ends. CDR3 coding DNA: TGTGCCAGCTCAGAGACGCGGCAGGACGACGAGCAGTACTTC. This sequence encodes CASSETRQDDEQYF.

In this sample, this clonotype turned up a few times. The J gene is TRBJ2-7, the V gene TRBV6-1; 7 positions match TRBD1. After removal of 6 bases from V and 2 bases from J, the junction contained 7 bases not matched to a gene. The germline V gene has CDR1 MNHNS and CDR2 SASEGT. This CDR3 spans 14 amino acids. The CDR3 coding sequence is TGTGCCAGCAGCCAGGGGGATACAACCTACGAGCAGTACGTC. Amino acid sequence: CASSQGDTTYEQYV.

In this sample, this clonotype turned up a few times. The gene calls are TRBV29-1 and TRBJ2-2; D may be TRBD2 (5 bases). CDR3 length: 13 residues. Trimming cost V 7 bases and J 5 bases, with 14 bases left between them. The germline gives CDR1 SQVTM, CDR2 ANQGSEA. CDR3 sequence reads: CSANRDGTGELFF. The DNA of the CDR3 is TGCAGCGCTAACCGGGATGGAACCGGGGAGCTGTTTTTT.

This clonotype appeared a few times. The V gene is TRBV7-3, the J gene TRBJ2-6; D unresolved. Germline CDR1 reads SGHTA; CDR2 reads FQGTGA. V lost 5 bases to trimming and J lost 0 bases, with 14 bases between them. The CDR3 is made up of 17 amino acids. As DNA, the CDR3 is TGTGCCAGCAGCATTACATCAAGAAGCTCTGGGGCCAACGTCCTGACTTTC. Encoded protein: CASSITSRSSGANVLTF.

This clonotype has ten or more counts. This chain joins TRBV11-1 and TRBJ2-1; D may be TRBD2 (6 bases). There are 14 residues in the CDR3. CDR1 SGHAT and CDR2 FQDESV come from the germline V gene (reference sequence). Trimming took 4 bases from V and 4 from J, leaving 11 bases between them. DNA for the CDR3: TGTGCCAGCAGCTGGGGGGAAGTGTACAATGAGCAGTTCTTC. It specifies CASSWGEVYNEQFF.

The gene calls are TRBV12-3 or TRBV12-4 and TRBJ2-5; possibly TRBD1 for D (6 bases). The CDR3 runs to 14 residues. V dropped 5 bases and J dropped 3 bases, with 13 bases sitting between them. The CDR3 sequence: CASSGPNREETQYF. CDR3 nucleotides: TGTGCCAGCAGTGGGCCGAACAGGGAAGAGACCCAGTACTTC.

This clonotype was picked up many times. V usage is TRBV28 and J usage is TRBJ2-3; unclear D gene. The germline CDR1 and CDR2 sequences are MDHEN and SYDVKM. This CDR3 is built from 13 residues. V lost 5 bases to trimming and J lost 1 base, with 7 bases between them. The CDR3 DNA sequence: TGTGCCAGCAGTAACCAGGGCACAGATACGCAGTATTTT. Protein: CASSNQGTDTQYF.

This clonotype was detected a few times. The chain uses TRBV24-1 and TRBJ2-2; unclear D gene. The CDR3 is made up of 15 amino acids. The V end was cut by 1 base, the J end by 7 bases, with 12 bases between. Germline V CDR1 and CDR2: KGHDR, SFDVKD. CDR3 sequence: CATSDLKSGIGELFF. Here the CDR3 DNA reads TGTGCCACCAGTGATTTAAAATCTGGGATCGGGGAGCTGTTTTTT.

This clonotype showed up just a few times. V usage is TRBV7-2 and J usage is TRBJ2-7; possibly TRBD2 for D (6 bases). V was shortened by 0 bases and J by 6 bases, with 24 bases between the two germline ends. The CDR3 has 18 residues. Germline-derived CDR1 and CDR2 are SGHTA and FQGNSA. This CDR3 reads CASSLAQPPGTCPCEQYV. CDR3 DNA: TGTGCCAGCAGCTTAGCCCAACCCCCCGGGACTTGCCCCTGCGAGCAGTACGTC.

This chain joins TRBV20-1 and TRBJ2-1; a possible D gene is TRBD2 (7 bases). This CDR3 region has 10 residues. Deletions cut 7 bases from V and 14 bases from J, with 15 bases between. Germline V CDR1 and CDR2: DFQATT, SNEGSKA (reference sequence). This chain's CDR3 is CSGLQGGEFF. The DNA of the CDR3 is TGCAGTGGCCTACAGGGAGGGGAGTTCTTC.

This rearrangement joins TRBV15 to TRBJ1-5, with a weak D call TRBD1 (5 bases). Germline CDR1 LNHNV, CDR2 YYDKDF (reference sequence). The CDR3 loop spans 14 amino acids. V was pared by 4 bases and J by 5 bases, with 12 bases between. The chain's CDR3 is CATSKTVTYQPQHF. The CDR3 DNA sequence: TGTGCCACCAGCAAGACAGTAACTTATCAGCCCCAGCATTTT.

This clonotype showed up just a few times. The V gene is TRBV10-3, the J gene TRBJ2-3; the match to TRBD2 covers 7 bases. Germline CDR1 and CDR2: ENHRY and SYGVKD. V shed 11 bases, J shed 6 bases, and the junction held 5 bases outside the gene matches. The CDR3 spans 11 residues. Here the CDR3 reads CAAAGGDTQYF. Written as DNA, the CDR3 is TGTGCCGCCGCCGGGGGGGATACGCAGTATTTT.

This clonotype occurred a few times. The chain couples TRBV7-9 to TRBJ2-5, with 7 positions matching TRBD1. The trim removed 2 bases at V and 6 bases at J, leaving 9 bases unmatched. This CDR3 spans 15 amino acids. Germline CDR1 is SEHNR and CDR2 is FQNEAQ (reference sequence). CDR3 sequence reads: CASSLPRQGTKTQYF. CDR3 sequence (DNA): TGTGCCAGCAGCTTACCGAGACAGGGTACGAAGACCCAGTACTTC.

This sequence joins TRBV11-2 and TRBJ2-7; D uncertain. Trimming stripped 2 bases from V and 3 bases from J, with 8 bases between. The CDR3 covers 13 residues. In germline, CDR1 is SGHAT, CDR2 FQNNGV. This CDR3 reads CASSLRPGYEQYF. The CDR3 DNA follows: TGTGCCAGCAGCTTAAGGCCGGGCTACGAGCAGTACTTC.

CDR3 DNA: TGTGCCAGCAGCTTAGCTGGGCTAGTATTGCATGAGCAGTTCTTC. Its protein is CASSLAGLVLHEQFF. The V gene is TRBV7-2, the J gene TRBJ2-1; D is ambiguous. The CDR3 contains 15 residues. The germline CDR1 and CDR2 sequences are SGHTA and FQGNSA. The V and J ends lost 0 bases and 8 bases respectively, with 14 bases between them.

This clonotype was recorded a few times. The rearrangement joins TRBV29-1 to TRBJ2-3, with unresolved D. Trimming cost V 5 bases and J 2 bases, with 14 bases left between them. CDR1 is SQVTM, CDR2 ANQGSEA, per germline. The CDR3 covers 14 residues. CDR3 region: CSVITRPLTDTQYF. The CDR3 DNA reads TGCAGCGTTATTACCCGACCGCTCACAGATACGCAGTATTTT.

This clonotype has just a few counts. The CDR3, as DNA: TGCAGTGCTAGAGATACAGGGCTTCAGCCCCAGCATTTT. Encoded protein: CSARDTGLQPQHF. This rearrangement joins TRBV20-1 to TRBJ1-5; D possibly corresponds to TRBD1 (6 bases). Trimming shortened V by 0 bases and J by 6 bases, and 9 bases separated the two germline ends. Germline CDR1 and CDR2: DFQATT and SNEGSKA (reference sequence). CDR3 length: 13 residues.

This clonotype was seen only a few times. The chain couples TRBV7-2 to TRBJ2-1, with 7 bases that match TRBD2. The junction had 11 bases not matched to a gene; V was cut back by 5 bases and J by 10 bases. The CDR3 spans 14 residues. Germline V gene lookup returns CDR1 SGHTA and CDR2 FQGNSA. The CDR3 bases are TGTGCCAGCAGCCTGGGGACTAACTCACGCGAGCAGTTCTTC. This sequence encodes CASSLGTNSREQFF.

The CDR3 bases are TGTGCCAGCAGCTGGGAGTACACTGAAGCTTTCTTT. This sequence encodes CASSWEYTEAFF. This chain connects TRBV5-6 to TRBJ1-1, with D hard to call. V lost 3 bases and J lost 3, with 6 bases in between. Germline V lookup: CDR1 SGHDT, CDR2 YYEEEE. The CDR3 contains 12 residues.

This clonotype was seen ten or more times. The chain links TRBV5-1 to TRBJ1-1, with TRBD1 as a possible D gene (5 bases). The CDR3 consists of 15 residues. From germline, CDR1 is SGHRS and CDR2 YFSETQ. Deletions cut 1 base from V and 1 base from J, with 11 bases between. The CDR3 DNA reads TGCGCCAGCAGCTTGTTAGACAGCGGGAACACTGAAGCTTTCTTT. As protein: CASSLLDSGNTEAFF.

This clonotype was observed a few times. This sequence joins TRBV18 and TRBJ1-1; TRBD1 is a possible D gene (5 bases). Trimming stripped 3 bases from V and 1 base from J, with 12 bases between. The CDR3 contains 15 residues. The germline gives CDR1 KGHSH, CDR2 LQKENI. CDR3 in amino acids: CASSPNVGGNTEAFF. CDR3 nucleotides: TGTGCCAGCTCACCTAATGTGGGGGGGAACACTGAAGCTTTCTTT.

This clonotype occurred many times. The chain couples TRBV7-8 to TRBJ2-3; TRBD1 aligns across 7 bases. Germline V gives CDR1 SGHVS, CDR2 FQNEAQ. V was pared by 3 bases and J by 2 bases, with 2 bases of the junction left unmatched. The CDR3 consists of 14 residues. The CDR3 bases are TGTGCCAGCAGCTTTAGGGGGCTCACAGATACGCAGTATTTT. This translates into CASSFRGLTDTQYF.

The chain joins TRBV20-1 to TRBJ2-7; possible D gene TRBD2, 6 bases. The CDR3 consists of 11 residues. Germline assignment: CDR1 DFQATT and CDR2 SNEGSKA (reference sequence). V was pared by 6 bases and J by 3 bases, with 9 bases between. The CDR3: CSAGLLYEQYF. In DNA form, the CDR3 reads TGCAGTGCCGGACTACTCTACGAGCAGTACTTC.